The 14 T cell receptor beta chains below come from one sample, sequenced in a study of shared T cell receptors in the human thymus. Using immunoSEQ multiplex PCR, the repertoire was profiled, and TCRdb retains in-frame clones only, with some absent. The table records approximately 660,000 clones, around nine tenths of them present only once. A further study also used this sample, focusing on human thymus T cells.

Sequenced input: thymocytes. The receptors were gathered from a boy in the first two years of life with a congenital heart defect.

V is TRBV19 and J is TRBJ2-7; D uncertain. Per germline, CDR1 LNHDA and CDR2 SQIVND (reference sequence). CDR3 size: 15 residues. V lost 10 bases and J lost 0, with 19 bases in between. The CDR3 sequence is CATQFRGTSSYEQYF. CDR3 DNA sequence: TGTGCCACCCAATTCCGAGGAACCAGCTCCTACGAGCAGTACTTC.

This chain uses TRBV5-4 with TRBJ2-1, with 12 bases fitting TRBD2. This CDR3 comprises 16 residues. Germline assignment: CDR1 SGHNT and CDR2 YYREEE (reference sequence). The ends lost 4 bases at V and 7 bases at J; junction bases unmatched: 9. The CDR3 spells CASSATSGGPGNEQFF. In DNA form, the CDR3 reads TGTGCCAGCAGCGCAACTAGCGGGGGGCCCGGGAATGAGCAGTTCTTC.

The rearrangement joins TRBV18 to TRBJ2-5; 8 bases match TRBD2. The end of the DNA is better explained by TRBJ2-7, so the J call may be wrong. This CDR3 has 17 residues. From germline, CDR1 is KGHSH and CDR2 LQKENI. Here the CDR3 reads CASSPGEGSGRTYEQYF. The DNA of the CDR3 is TGTGCCAGCTCACCAGGGGAAGGGAGCGGGAGAACCTACGAGCAGTACTTC.

This clone has only a few counts. This chain connects TRBV19 to TRBJ1-2, with 9 bases lining up with TRBD1. The V gene end was trimmed by 5 bases and the J gene end by 3 bases; junction bases not matched to a gene: 7. The CDR3 has 15 residues. The V gene's germline CDR1 is LNHDA and CDR2 SQIVND (reference sequence). CDR3 in DNA: TGTGCCAGTAGTCCCCGGACAGGGGTCGACTATGGCTACACCTTC. It encodes CASSPRTGVDYGYTF. The variable domain in full, completed from reference TRBV19 and TRBJ1-2, reads DGGITQSPKYLFRKEGQNVTLSCEQNLNHDAMYWYRQDPGQGLRLIYYSQIVNDFQKGDIAEGYSVSREKKESFPLTVTSAQKNPTAFYLCASSPRTGVDYGYTFGSGTRLTVV.

The chain has TRBV11-3 and TRBJ2-1, with 7 bases that match TRBD2. Germline V lookup: CDR1 SGHNT, CDR2 YENEEA. With V trimmed by 5 bases and J by 4 bases, 14 bases remained unmatched. This CDR3 contains 17 residues. The CDR3 nucleotides read TGTGCCAGCAGCACGGAAAATGGCCTAGCGGAGTACAATGAGCAGTTCTTC. Translated, it gives CASSTENGLAEYNEQFF. Together with reference TRBV11-3 and TRBJ2-1, the CDR3 gives the full variable domain: EAGVVQSPRYKIIEKKQPVAFWCNPISGHNTLYWYLQNLGQGPELLIRYENEEAVDDSQLPKDRFSAERLKGVDSTLKIQPAELGDSAVYLCASSTENGLAEYNEQFFGPGTRLTVL.

This chain uses TRBV7-8 with TRBJ1-2; TRBD1 matches at 7 bases. CDR3 size: 16 residues. Germline CDR1 SGHVS, CDR2 FQNEAQ. Losses at the gene ends were 3 bases for V and 6 bases for J; bases not matched to a gene: 13. DNA of the CDR3: TGTGCCAGCAGCTTTCCACCCGACAGGGAGAAGGATGGCTACACCTTC. The encoded protein is CASSFPPDREKDGYTF.

This chain uses TRBV28 with TRBJ1-3; no firm D call. The germline CDR1 and CDR2 sequences are MDHEN and SYDVKM. The length of the CDR3 is 16 residues. V was pared by 5 bases and J by 0 bases, with 14 bases between. The CDR3 DNA follows: TGTGCCAGCAGTCGGCGCCTTGGGCACTCTGGAAACACCATATATTTT. This encodes CASSRRLGHSGNTIYF. Together with reference TRBV28 and TRBJ1-3, the CDR3 gives the full variable domain: DVKVTQSSRYLVKRTGEKVFLECVQDMDHENMFWYRQDPGLGLRLIYFSYDVKMKEKGDIPEGYSVSREKKERFSLILESASTNQTSMYLCASSRRLGHSGNTIYFGEGSWLTVV.

This sequence joins TRBV6-1 and TRBJ1-1; D is possibly TRBD1 (6 bases). The germline gives CDR1 MNHNS, CDR2 SASEGT. With 3 bases removed from V and 4 bases from J, the gap between germline ends came to 9 bases. The CDR3 is 13 residues long. The CDR3 reads CASSDEGGTEAFF. The CDR3 DNA follows: TGTGCCAGCAGTGATGAAGGGGGCACTGAAGCTTTCTTT.

The genes are TRBV6-5 and TRBJ2-5; perhaps TRBD2 as D (6 bases). The CDR3 runs 14 residues. The V end was cut by 8 bases, the J end by 2 bases, with 15 bases between. CDR1 and CDR2 from the germline V gene are MNHEY and SVGAGI. CDR3 DNA: TGTGCCAGCGGAACAGGAGGGTCTCAAGAGACCCAGTACTTC. Its translation is CASGTGGSQETQYF.

The rearrangement uses TRBV5-4 and TRBJ2-5; 11 bases fit TRBD2. The CDR3 contains 16 residues. The J segment lost 2 bases and the V segment lost 6 bases, leaving 9 bases of the junction unmatched. Germline V CDR1 and CDR2: SGHNT, YYREEE (reference sequence). The CDR3 region has the DNA TGTGCCAGCACCGACGGGACTAGCGGACCTCAAGAGACCCAGTACTTC. Translated, it gives CASTDGTSGPQETQYF.

The V call is TRBV5-1, the J call TRBJ2-1; 7 nucleotides agree with TRBD2. V lost 3 bases, J lost 7 bases, and 7 bases stayed unmatched. This CDR3 contains 14 residues. Germline assignment: CDR1 SGHRS and CDR2 YFSETQ. The CDR3 nucleotides read TGCGCCAGCAGCTCCGCCGGGACTAAAAATGAGCAGTTCTTC. This gives the protein CASSSAGTKNEQFF.

The chain uses TRBV5-1 and TRBJ2-2, with D possibly TRBD2 on 5 matching bases. Trimming took 2 bases from V and 1 from J, leaving 6 bases between them. The CDR3 extends over 14 amino acids. Germline V gene data show CDR1 as SGHRS and CDR2 as YFSETQ. In DNA, the CDR3 is TGCGCCAGCAGCTTTGGAGGGAACACCGGGGAGCTGTTTTTT. Protein: CASSFGGNTGELFF.

CDR3 sequence reads: CASSLKAGGCDEQFF. In nucleotides, the CDR3 is TGTGCCAGCAGTTTGAAGGCCGGGGGGTGTGATGAGCAGTTCTTC. This chain connects TRBV28 to TRBJ2-1, with 7 bases lining up with TRBD2. The CDR3 runs to 15 residues. Unmatched junction bases numbered 10, after V lost 3 bases and J lost 8 bases. Per germline, CDR1 MDHEN and CDR2 SYDVKM. Drawing the rest from reference TRBV28 and TRBJ2-1, the complete variable domain is DVKVTQSSRYLVKRTGEKVFLECVQDMDHENMFWYRQDPGLGLRLIYFSYDVKMKEKGDIPEGYSVSREKKERFSLILESASTNQTSMYLCASSLKAGGCDEQFFGPGTRLTVL.

The genes are TRBV5-1 and TRBJ2-7; 7 nucleotides line up with TRBD1. Germline assignment: CDR1 SGHRS and CDR2 YFSETQ. V lost 5 bases to trimming and J lost 0 bases; unmatched junction nucleotides: 8. This CDR3 comprises 15 residues. The CDR3 region is CASREGDSGSYEQYF. As DNA, the CDR3 is TGCGCCAGCAGAGAAGGGGACAGCGGCTCCTACGAGCAGTACTTC.